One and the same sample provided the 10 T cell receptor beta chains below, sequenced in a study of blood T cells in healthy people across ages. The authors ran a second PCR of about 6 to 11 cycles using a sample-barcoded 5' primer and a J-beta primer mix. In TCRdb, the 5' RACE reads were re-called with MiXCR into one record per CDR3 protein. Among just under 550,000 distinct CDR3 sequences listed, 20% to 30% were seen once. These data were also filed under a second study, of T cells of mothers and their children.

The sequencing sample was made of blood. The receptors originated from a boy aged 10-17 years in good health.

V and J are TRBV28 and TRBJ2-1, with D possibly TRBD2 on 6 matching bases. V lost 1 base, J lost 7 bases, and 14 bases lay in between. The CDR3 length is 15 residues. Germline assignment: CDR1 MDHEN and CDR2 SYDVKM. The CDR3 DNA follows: TGTGCCAGCAGTTTATATGTGACTAGGATGAATGAGCAGTTCTTC. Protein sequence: CASSLYVTRMNEQFF.

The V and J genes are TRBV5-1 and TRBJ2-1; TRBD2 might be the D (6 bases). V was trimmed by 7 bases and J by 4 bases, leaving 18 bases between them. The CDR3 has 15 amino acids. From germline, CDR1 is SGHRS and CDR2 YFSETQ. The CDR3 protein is CASRSPGGLYNEQFF. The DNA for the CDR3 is TGCGCCAGCCGATCCCCTGGCGGACTATACAATGAGCAGTTCTTC.

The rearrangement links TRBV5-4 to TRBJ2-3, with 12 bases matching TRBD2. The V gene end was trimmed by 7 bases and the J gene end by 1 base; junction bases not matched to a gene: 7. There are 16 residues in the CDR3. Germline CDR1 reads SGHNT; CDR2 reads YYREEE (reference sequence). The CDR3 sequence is CASRLAGGLGTDTQYF. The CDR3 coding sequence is TGTGCCAGCCGGCTAGCGGGAGGGCTTGGCACAGATACGCAGTATTTT.

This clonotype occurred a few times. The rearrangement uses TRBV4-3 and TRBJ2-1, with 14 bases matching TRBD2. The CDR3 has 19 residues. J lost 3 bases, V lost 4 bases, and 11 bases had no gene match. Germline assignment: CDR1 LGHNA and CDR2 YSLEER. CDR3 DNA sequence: TGCGCCAGCAGCCTTGGGACTAGCGGGAGTAGGGGACACTACAATGAGCAGTTCTTC. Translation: CASSLGTSGSRGHYNEQFF.

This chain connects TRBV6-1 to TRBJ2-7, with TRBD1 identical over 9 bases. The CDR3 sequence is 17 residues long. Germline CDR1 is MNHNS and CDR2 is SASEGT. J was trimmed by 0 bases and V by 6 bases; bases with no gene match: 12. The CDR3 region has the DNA TGTGCCAGCAGGCTGGGGCCCGGGACAGGGAACTCCTACGAGCAGTACTTC. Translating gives CASRLGPGTGNSYEQYF.

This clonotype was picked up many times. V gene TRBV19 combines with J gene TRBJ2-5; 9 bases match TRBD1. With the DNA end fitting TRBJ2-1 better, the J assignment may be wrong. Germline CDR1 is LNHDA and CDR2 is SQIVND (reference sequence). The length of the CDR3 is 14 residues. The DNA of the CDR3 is TGTGCCAGCAGCGACAGGGGGGGGTGGAATGAGCAGTTCTTC. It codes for CASSDRGGWNEQFF.

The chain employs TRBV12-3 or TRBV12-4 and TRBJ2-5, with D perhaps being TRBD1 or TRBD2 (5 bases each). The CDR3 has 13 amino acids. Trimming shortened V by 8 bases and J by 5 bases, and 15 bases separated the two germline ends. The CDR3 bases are TGTGCCAGCGCCGTGGGGGTACGGGAGACCCAGTACTTC. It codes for CASAVGVRETQYF.

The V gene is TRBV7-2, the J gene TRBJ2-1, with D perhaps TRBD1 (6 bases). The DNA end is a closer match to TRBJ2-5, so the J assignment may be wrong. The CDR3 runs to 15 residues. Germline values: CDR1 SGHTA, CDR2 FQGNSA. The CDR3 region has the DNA TGTGCCAGCAGCTTAGGCAGGGGTAATTGGGAGACCCAGTACTTC. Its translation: CASSLGRGNWETQYF.

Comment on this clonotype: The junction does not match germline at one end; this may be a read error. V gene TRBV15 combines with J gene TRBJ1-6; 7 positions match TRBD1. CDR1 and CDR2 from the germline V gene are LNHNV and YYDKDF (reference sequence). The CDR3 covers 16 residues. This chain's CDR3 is CATGSGQASYNSPLHF. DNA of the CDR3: TGTGCCACCGGCAGCGGACAGGCTTCCTATAATTCACCCCTCCACTTT.

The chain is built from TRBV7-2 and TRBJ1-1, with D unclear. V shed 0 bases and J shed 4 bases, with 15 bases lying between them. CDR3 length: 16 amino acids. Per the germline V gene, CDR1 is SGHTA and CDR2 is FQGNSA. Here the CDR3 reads CASSLAISESSTEAFF. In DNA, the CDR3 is TGTGCCAGCAGCTTAGCGATATCTGAGAGCAGCACTGAAGCTTTCTTT.